This T cell receptor beta chain emerged from a study of cytomegalovirus exposure and HLA in healthy donors. For the study at large: Early released data comprised some 85 million unique TCRs from HLA-typed donors.

The V and J ends lost 0 bases and 5 bases, in that order; junction bases with no gene match: 9. Germline V gene data show CDR1 as SGHRS and CDR2 as YFSETQ. The CDR3 has 16 amino acids. This clone was seen a handful of times. Its specificity is not known. 60 Vbeta and 13 Jbeta primers were used in PCR. Repertoires were generated with immunoSEQ multiplex PCR, while TCRdb's copy carries only in-frame clones and drops some. The sample records about 67,000 clones, around 63% being singletons. Whole-study findings and limits: Later work associated fewer than 20,000 TCR beta sequences with HLA alleles at 0.05 false discovery rate.

V gene TRBV5-1 combines with J gene TRBJ2-5; the match to TRBD2 covers 8 bases. This receptor was obtained from a woman aged 25 to 39 in good health and CMV-seronegative. Specimen: PBMCs. The CDR3 DNA sequence: TGCGCCAGCAGCTTGGGTAGCGGGACAAGCGGGGAGACCCAGTACTTC. The encoded protein is CASSLGSGTSGETQYF.